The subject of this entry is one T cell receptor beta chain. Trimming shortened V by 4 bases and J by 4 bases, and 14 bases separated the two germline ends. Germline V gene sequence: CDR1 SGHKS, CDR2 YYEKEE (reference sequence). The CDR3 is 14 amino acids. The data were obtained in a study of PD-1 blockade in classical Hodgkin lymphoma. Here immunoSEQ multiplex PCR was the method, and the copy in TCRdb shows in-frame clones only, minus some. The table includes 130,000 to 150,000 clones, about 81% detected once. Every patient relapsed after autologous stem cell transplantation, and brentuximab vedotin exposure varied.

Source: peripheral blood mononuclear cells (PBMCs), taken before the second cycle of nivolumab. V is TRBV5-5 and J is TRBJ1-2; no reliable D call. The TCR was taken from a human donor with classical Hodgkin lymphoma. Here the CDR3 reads CASSQGWISYGYTF. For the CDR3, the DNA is TGTGCCAGCAGCCAAGGGTGGATTTCCTATGGCTACACCTTC.